This TCR beta chain comes out of a study of tumor-infiltrating lymphocytes in oesophageal squamous cell carcinoma. This clonotype showed up many times. MiXCR was run by TCRdb on the PCR reads, yielding one entry per CDR3 protein. This sample yields about 12,000 distinct CDR3 sequences, of which 55% to 70% are seen a single time; about 30% belongs to the top ten. Germline V gene sequence: CDR1 SGHAT, CDR2 FQNNGV. Losses at the gene ends were 3 bases for V and 4 bases for J; bases not matched to a gene: 5. The CDR3 sequence is 14 residues long. The chain couples TRBV11-2 to TRBJ2-7, with 8 bases aligning to TRBD2. The receptor was isolated from a female donor with esophageal squamous cell carcinoma. The sample was esophageal tumor tissue. CDR3 sequence (DNA): TGTGCCAGCAGCTTGACGGCGGGGGGTTACGAGCAGTACTTC. Residues: CASSLTAGGYEQYF.